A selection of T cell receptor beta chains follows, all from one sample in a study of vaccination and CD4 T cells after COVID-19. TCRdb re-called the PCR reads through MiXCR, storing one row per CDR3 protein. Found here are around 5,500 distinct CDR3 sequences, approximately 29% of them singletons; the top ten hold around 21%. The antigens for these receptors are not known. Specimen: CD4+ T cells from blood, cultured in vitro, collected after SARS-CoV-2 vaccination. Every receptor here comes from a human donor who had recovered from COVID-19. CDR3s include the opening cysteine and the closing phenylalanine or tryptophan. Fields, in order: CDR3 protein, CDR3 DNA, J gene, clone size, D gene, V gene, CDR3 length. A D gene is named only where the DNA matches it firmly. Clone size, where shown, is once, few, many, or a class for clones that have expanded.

cdr3_aa: CASVTSGGAGEQFF
cdr3_nt: TGTGCCAGCGTGACTAGCGGGGGGGCAGGCGAGCAGTTCTTC
j_call: TRBJ2-1
clone_size: .
d_call: TRBD2
v_call: TRBV28
cdr3_length: 14

cdr3_aa: CSANRPTDTQYF
cdr3_nt: TGCAGTGCTAATCGGCCCACAGATACGCAGTATTTT
j_call: TRBJ2-3
clone_size: medium-sized
d_call: .
v_call: TRBV20-1
cdr3_length: 12

cdr3_aa: CASSPSGGGYEQYF
cdr3_nt: TGTGCCAGCTCACCATCAGGGGGCGGCTACGAGCAGTACTTC
j_call: TRBJ2-7
clone_size: .
d_call: TRBD1
v_call: TRBV18
cdr3_length: 14

cdr3_aa: CASSMGNTGELFF
cdr3_nt: TGTGCCAGTAGTATGGGGAACACCGGGGAGCTGTTTTTT
j_call: TRBJ2-2
clone_size: once
d_call: .
v_call: TRBV19
cdr3_length: 13

cdr3_aa: CASSRDRVYEQYF
cdr3_nt: TGTGCCAGCAGCCGGGACAGGGTCTACGAGCAGTACTTC
j_call: TRBJ2-7
clone_size: medium-sized
d_call: TRBD1
v_call: TRBV7-8
cdr3_length: 13

cdr3_aa: CASSYSYQPQHF
cdr3_nt: TGTGCCAGCAGTTACTCGTATCAGCCCCAGCATTTT
j_call: TRBJ1-5
clone_size: .
d_call: .
v_call: TRBV6-2/TRBV6-3
cdr3_length: 12

cdr3_aa: CAVDRGGNTEAFF
cdr3_nt: TGTGCCGTCGACAGGGGTGGGAACACTGAAGCTTTCTTT
j_call: TRBJ1-1
clone_size: .
d_call: TRBD1
v_call: TRBV6-1
cdr3_length: 13

cdr3_aa: CASRQGGNQPQHF
cdr3_nt: TGTGCCAGCAGACAGGGGGGGAATCAGCCCCAGCATTTT
j_call: TRBJ1-5
clone_size: few
d_call: TRBD1
v_call: TRBV6-1
cdr3_length: 13

cdr3_aa: CASTSGAGYTF
cdr3_nt: TGCGCCAGTACCTCGGGGGCTGGCTACACCTTC
j_call: TRBJ1-2
clone_size: .
d_call: .
v_call: TRBV10-2
cdr3_length: 11

cdr3_aa: CASSSAGVGYEQYF
cdr3_nt: TGTGCCAGCAGTTCCGCGGGAGTCGGGTACGAGCAGTACTTC
j_call: TRBJ2-7
clone_size: .
d_call: TRBD2
v_call: TRBV6-2/TRBV6-3
cdr3_length: 14

cdr3_aa: CASSPRLAGINEQFF
cdr3_nt: TGTGCCAGCAGTCCTCGACTAGCGGGGATCAATGAGCAGTTCTTC
j_call: TRBJ2-1
clone_size: few
d_call: TRBD2
v_call: TRBV27
cdr3_length: 15

cdr3_aa: CASSFGDYGYTF
cdr3_nt: TGTGCCAGCAGCTTCGGTGACTATGGCTACACCTTC
j_call: TRBJ1-2
clone_size: few
d_call: .
v_call: TRBV7-9
cdr3_length: 12

cdr3_aa: CASSPEAGGYTF
cdr3_nt: TGTGCCAGCAGTCCCGAGGCAGGAGGCTACACCTTC
j_call: TRBJ1-2
clone_size: medium-sized
d_call: .
v_call: TRBV6-1
cdr3_length: 12

cdr3_aa: CASSSGQGDYGYTF
cdr3_nt: TGTGCCAGCAGCTCAGGACAGGGTGACTATGGCTACACCTTC
j_call: TRBJ1-2
clone_size: .
d_call: TRBD1
v_call: TRBV7-2
cdr3_length: 14